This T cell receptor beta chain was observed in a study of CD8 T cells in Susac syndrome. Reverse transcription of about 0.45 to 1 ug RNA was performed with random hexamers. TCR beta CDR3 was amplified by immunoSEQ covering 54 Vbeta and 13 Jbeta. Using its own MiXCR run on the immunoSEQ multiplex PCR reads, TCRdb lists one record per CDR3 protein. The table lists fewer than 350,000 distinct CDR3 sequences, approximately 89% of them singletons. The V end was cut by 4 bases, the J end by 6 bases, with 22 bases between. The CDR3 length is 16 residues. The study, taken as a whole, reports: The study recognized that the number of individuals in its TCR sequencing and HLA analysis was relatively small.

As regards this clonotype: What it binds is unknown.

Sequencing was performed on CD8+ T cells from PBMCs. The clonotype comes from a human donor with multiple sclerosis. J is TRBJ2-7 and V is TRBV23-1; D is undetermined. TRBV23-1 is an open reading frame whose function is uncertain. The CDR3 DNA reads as TGCGCCAGCAGTCCCCCCCCGGCTGGGTGGGTTCTCGAGCAGTACTTC. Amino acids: CASSPPPAGWVLEQYF.